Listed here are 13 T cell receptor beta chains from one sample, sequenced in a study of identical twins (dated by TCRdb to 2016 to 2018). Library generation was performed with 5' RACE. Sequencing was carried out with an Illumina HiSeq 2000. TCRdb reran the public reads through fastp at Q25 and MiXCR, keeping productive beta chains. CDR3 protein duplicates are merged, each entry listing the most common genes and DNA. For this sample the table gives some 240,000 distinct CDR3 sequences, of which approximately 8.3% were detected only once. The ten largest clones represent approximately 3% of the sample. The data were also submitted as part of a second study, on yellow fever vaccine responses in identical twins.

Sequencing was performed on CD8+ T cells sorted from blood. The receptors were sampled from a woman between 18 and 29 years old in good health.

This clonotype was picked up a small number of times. The CDR3 protein is CASSLAAAGVTDTQYF. Here the CDR3 DNA reads TGCGCCAGCAGCTTGGCGGCGGCGGGGGTCACAGATACGCAGTATTTT. The V gene is TRBV5-1, the J gene TRBJ2-3; TRBD2 matches at 7 bases. The V gene's germline CDR1 is SGHRS and CDR2 YFSETQ. J was trimmed by 2 bases and V by 0 bases; bases with no gene match: 6. The CDR3 length is 16 residues.

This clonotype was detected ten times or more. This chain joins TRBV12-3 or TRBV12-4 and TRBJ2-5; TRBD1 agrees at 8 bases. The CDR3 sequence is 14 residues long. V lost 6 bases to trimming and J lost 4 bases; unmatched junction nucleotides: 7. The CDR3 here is CASSTGGRGETQYF. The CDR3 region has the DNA TGTGCCAGCAGCACAGGGGGACGTGGAGAGACCCAGTACTTC.

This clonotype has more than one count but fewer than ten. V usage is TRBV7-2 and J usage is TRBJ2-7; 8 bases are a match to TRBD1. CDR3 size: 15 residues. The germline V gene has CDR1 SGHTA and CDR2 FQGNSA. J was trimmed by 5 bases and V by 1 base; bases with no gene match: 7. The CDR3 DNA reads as TGTGCCAGCAGCTTAGTTGTCCAGGGGGCCCACGAGCAGTACTTC. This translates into CASSLVVQGAHEQYF.

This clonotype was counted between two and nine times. CDR3 sequence: CASSFTLDTRSGNIQYF. CDR3 nucleotide sequence: TGTGCCAGCAGTTTCACCCTGGACACCCGGTCGGGAAACATTCAGTACTTC. The chain is built from TRBV28 and TRBJ2-4; the D gene is possibly TRBD1 (5 bases). V was clipped by 3 bases and J by 6 bases, with 21 bases between them. The CDR3 has 17 residues. Per the germline V gene, CDR1 is MDHEN and CDR2 is SYDVKM. The full variable domain, with the rest looked up from reference TRBV28 and TRBJ2-4, is DVKVTQSSRYLVKRTGEKVFLECVQDMDHENMFWYRQDPGLGLRLIYFSYDVKMKEKGDIPEGYSVSREKKERFSLILESASTNQTSMYLCASSFTLDTRSGNIQYFGAGTRLSVL.

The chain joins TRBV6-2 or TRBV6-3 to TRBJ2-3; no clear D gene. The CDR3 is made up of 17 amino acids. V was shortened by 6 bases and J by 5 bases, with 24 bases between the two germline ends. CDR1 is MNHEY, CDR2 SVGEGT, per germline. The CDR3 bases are TGTGCCAGCAGCTTAATGGCTCCACCCGAGGTTGGAGATACGCAGTATTTT. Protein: CASSLMAPPEVGDTQYF.

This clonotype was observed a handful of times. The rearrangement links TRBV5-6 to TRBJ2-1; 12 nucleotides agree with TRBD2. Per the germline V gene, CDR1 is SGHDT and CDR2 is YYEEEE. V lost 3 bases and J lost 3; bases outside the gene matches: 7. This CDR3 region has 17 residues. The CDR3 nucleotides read TGTGCCAGCAGCTGGGGACTAGCGGGTGACAGCTACAATGAGCAGTTCTTC. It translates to CASSWGLAGDSYNEQFF. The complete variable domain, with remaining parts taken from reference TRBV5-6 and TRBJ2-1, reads DAGVTQSPTHLIKTRGQQVTLRCSPKSGHDTVSWYQQALGQGPQFIFQYYEEEERQRGNFPDRFSGHQFPNYSSELNVNALLLGDSALYLCASSWGLAGDSYNEQFFGPGTRLTVL.

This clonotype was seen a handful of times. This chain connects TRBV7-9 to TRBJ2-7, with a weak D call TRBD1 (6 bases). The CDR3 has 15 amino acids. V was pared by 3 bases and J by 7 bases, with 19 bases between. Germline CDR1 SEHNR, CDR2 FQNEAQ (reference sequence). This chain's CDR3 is CASSFNGGTAEEQYF. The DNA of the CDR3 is TGTGCCAGCAGCTTTAATGGGGGCACGGCGGAGGAGCAGTACTTC. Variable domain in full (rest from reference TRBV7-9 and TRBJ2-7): DTGVSQNPRHKITKRGQNVTFRCDPISEHNRLYWYRQTLGQGPEFLTYFQNEAQLEKSRLLSDRFSAERPKGSFSTLEIQRTEQGDSAMYLCASSFNGGTAEEQYFGPGTRLTVT.

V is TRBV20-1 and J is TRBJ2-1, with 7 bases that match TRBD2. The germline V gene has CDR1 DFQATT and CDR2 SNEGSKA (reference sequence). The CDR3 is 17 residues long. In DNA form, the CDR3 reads TGCTGCGCTAAGGCCCCGAGCGGGATGCCTTACTACAATGAGCAGTTCTTC. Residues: CCAKAPSGMPYYNEQFF.

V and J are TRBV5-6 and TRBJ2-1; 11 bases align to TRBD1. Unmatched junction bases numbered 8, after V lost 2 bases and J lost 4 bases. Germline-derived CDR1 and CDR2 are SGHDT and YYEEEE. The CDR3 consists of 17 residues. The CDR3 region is CASSFELGQGGYNEQFF. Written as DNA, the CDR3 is TGTGCCAGCAGCTTCGAGTTGGGACAGGGGGGGTACAATGAGCAGTTCTTC.

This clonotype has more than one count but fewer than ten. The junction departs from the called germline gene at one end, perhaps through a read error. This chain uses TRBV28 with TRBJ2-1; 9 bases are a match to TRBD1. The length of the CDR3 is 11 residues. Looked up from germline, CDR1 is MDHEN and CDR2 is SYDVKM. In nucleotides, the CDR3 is TGTGCCAGCAGCTCCGGGACAGGGTACCTTTTC. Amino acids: CASSSGTGYLF. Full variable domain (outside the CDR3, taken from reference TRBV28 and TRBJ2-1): DVKVTQSSRYLVKRTGEKVFLECVQDMDHENMFWYRQDPGLGLRLIYFSYDVKMKEKGDIPEGYSVSREKKERFSLILESASTNQTSMYLCASSSGTGYLFGPGTRLTVL.

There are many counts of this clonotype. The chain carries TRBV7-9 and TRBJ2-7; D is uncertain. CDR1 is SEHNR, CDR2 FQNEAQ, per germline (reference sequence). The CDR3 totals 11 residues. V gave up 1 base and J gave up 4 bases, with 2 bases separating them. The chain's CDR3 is CASSLEYEQYF. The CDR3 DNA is TGTGCCAGCAGCTTAGAATACGAGCAGTACTTC. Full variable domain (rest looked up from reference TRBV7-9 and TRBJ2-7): DTGVSQNPRHKITKRGQNVTFRCDPISEHNRLYWYRQTLGQGPEFLTYFQNEAQLEKSRLLSDRFSAERPKGSFSTLEIQRTEQGDSAMYLCASSLEYEQYFGPGTRLTVT.

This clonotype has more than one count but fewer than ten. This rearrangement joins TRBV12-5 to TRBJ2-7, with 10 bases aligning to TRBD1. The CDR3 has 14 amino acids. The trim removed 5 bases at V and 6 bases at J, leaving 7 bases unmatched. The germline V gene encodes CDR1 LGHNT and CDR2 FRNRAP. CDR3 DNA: TGTGCTAGTGGTACCGGGACAGGGGTCGCCGAGCAGTACTTC. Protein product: CASGTGTGVAEQYF. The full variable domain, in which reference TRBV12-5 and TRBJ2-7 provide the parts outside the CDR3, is DARVTQTPRHKVTEMGQEVTMRCQPILGHNTVFWYRQTMMQGLELLAYFRNRAPLDDSGMPKDRFSAEMPDATLATLKIQPSEPRDSAVYFCASGTGTGVAEQYFGPGTRLTVT.

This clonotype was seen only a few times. The CDR3 protein is CASSYIRDRGTEAFF. In DNA form, the CDR3 reads TGTGCCAGCAGTTACATTAGGGACAGGGGGACTGAAGCTTTCTTT. The rearrangement links TRBV6-5 to TRBJ1-1; 11 bases line up with TRBD1. The V and J ends lost 2 bases and 5 bases, in that order; junction bases with no gene match: 4. The CDR3 length is 15 residues. Germline lookup yields CDR1 MNHEY and CDR2 SVGAGI.